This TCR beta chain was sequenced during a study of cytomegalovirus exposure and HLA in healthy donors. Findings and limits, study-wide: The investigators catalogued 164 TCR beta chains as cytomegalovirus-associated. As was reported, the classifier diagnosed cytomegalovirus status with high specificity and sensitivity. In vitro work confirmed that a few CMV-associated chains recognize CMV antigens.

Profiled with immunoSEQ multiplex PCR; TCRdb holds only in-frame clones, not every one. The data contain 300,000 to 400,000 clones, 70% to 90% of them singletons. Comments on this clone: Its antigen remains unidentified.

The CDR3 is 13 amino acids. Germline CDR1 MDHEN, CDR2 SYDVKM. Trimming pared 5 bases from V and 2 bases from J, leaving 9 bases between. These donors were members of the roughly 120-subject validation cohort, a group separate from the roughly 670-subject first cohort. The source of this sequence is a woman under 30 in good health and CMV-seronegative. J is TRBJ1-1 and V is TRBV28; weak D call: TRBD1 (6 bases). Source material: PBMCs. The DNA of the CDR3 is TGTGCCAGCAGTATGACAGGAAACACTGAAGCTTTCTTT. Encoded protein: CASSMTGNTEAFF.